The following is a T cell receptor (beta chain) sequence with its context. Its specificity is not known. This entry comes from a study of post-analysis software for immune sequencing data. About the study: The disease courses spanned relapsing-remitting, secondary progressive and progressive-relapsing forms of multiple sclerosis.

Each TCR beta cDNA library carried unique molecular identifiers. The source material, about 0.95 to 10 million T cells, gave rise to 500,000 or so cDNA molecules. TCRdb independently ran MiXCR on the PCR reads; one entry per CDR3 protein. This sample carries about 800,000 distinct CDR3 sequences, 30% of them seen once, and the ten largest clones take 0.5% to 0.6%. Trimming left V 5 bases short and J 8 bases short, with 13 bases between. The CDR3 is made up of 12 amino acids. Germline CDR1 reads SQVTM; CDR2 reads ANQGSEA. Overall study results and limits: Versus controls, multiple sclerosis patients showed significantly lower diversity (normalized Chao1). With TRBV5-6, TRBV5-1 and TRBV20-1 included, about five TRBV segments were more frequent in patients than in controls.

V gene TRBV29-1 combines with J gene TRBJ2-1; D may be TRBD1 or TRBD2 (5 bases each). The clonotype comes from a girl under 18 with multiple sclerosis. The material sequenced was blood. The CDR3 protein is CSVSRGGDEQFF. The DNA of the CDR3 is TGCAGCGTTTCTCGGGGCGGCGATGAGCAGTTCTTC.